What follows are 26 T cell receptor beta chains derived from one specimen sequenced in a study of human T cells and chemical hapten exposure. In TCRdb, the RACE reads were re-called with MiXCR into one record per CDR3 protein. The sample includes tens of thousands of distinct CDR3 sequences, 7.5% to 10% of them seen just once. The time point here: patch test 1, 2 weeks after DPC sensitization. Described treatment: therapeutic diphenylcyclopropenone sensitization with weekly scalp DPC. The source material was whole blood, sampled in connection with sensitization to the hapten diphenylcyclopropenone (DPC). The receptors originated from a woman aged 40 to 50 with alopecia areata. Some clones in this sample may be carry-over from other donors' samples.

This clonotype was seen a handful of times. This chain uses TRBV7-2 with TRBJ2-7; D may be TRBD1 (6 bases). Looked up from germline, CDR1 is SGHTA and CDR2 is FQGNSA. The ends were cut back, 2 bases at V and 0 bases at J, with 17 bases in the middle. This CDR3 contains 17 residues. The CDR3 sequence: CASSLRSRQATSYEQYF. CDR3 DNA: TGTGCCAGCAGCTTACGGTCCAGACAGGCGACCTCCTACGAGCAGTACTTC.

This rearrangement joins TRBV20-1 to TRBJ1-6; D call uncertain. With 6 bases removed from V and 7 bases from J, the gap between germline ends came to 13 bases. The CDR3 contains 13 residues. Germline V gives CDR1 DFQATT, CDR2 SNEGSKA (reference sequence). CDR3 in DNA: TGCAGTGCCGTGAGGTCAAGGAATTCACCCCTCCACTTT. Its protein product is CSAVRSRNSPLHF.

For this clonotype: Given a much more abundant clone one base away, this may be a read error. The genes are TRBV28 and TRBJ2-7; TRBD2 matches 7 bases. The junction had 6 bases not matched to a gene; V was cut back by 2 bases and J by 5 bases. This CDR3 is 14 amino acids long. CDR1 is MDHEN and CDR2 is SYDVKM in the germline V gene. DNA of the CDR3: TGTGCCAGCAGTTTAAGGGCGGGGGTACACGAGCAGTACTTC. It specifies CASSLRAGVHEQYF. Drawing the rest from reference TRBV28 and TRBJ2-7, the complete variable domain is DVKVTQSSRYLVKRTGEKVFLECVQDMDHENMFWYRQDPGLGLRLIYFSYDVKMKEKGDIPEGYSVSREKKERFSLILESASTNQTSMYLCASSLRAGVHEQYFGPGTRLTVT.

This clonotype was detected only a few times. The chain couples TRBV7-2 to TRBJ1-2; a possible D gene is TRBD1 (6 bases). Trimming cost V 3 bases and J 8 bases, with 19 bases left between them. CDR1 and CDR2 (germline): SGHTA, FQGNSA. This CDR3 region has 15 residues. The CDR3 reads CASSFEGGPPGGYTF. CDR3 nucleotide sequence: TGTGCCAGCAGCTTCGAAGGGGGGCCCCCGGGAGGCTACACCTTC.

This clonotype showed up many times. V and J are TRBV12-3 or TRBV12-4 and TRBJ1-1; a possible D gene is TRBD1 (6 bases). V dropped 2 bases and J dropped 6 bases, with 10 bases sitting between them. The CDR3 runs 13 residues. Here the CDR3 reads CASSLPPGAEAFF. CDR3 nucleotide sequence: TGTGCCAGCAGTTTACCCCCAGGGGCTGAAGCTTTCTTT.

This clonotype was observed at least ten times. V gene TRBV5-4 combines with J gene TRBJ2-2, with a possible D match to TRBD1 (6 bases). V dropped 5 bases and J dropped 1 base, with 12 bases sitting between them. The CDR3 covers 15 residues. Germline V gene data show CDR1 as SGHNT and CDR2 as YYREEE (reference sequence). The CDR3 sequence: CASSSPGQNTGELFF. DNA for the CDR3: TGTGCCAGCAGTTCTCCGGGACAGAACACCGGGGAGCTGTTTTTT. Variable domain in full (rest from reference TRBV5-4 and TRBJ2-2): ETGVTQSPTHLIKTRGQQVTLRCSSQSGHNTVSWYQQALGQGPQFIFQYYREEENGRGNFPPRFSGLQFPNYSSELNVNALELDDSALYLCASSSPGQNTGELFFGEGSRLTVL.

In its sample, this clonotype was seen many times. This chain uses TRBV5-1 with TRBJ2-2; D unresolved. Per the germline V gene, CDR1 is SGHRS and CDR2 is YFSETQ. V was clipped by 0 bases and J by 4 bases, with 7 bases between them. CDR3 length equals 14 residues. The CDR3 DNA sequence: TGCGCCAGCAGCTTGGACGGCAGCACCGGGGAGCTGTTTTTT. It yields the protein CASSLDGSTGELFF.

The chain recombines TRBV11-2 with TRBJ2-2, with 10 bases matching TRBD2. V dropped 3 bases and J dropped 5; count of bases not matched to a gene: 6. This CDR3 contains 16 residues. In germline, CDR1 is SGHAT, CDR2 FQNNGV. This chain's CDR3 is CASSFLAGAGTGELFF. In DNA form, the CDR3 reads TGTGCCAGCAGCTTCCTAGCGGGGGCAGGGACCGGGGAGCTGTTTTTT.

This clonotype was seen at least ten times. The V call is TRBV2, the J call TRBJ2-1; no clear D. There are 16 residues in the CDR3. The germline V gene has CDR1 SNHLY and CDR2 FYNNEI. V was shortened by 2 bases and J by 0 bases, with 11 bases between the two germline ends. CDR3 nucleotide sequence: TGTGCCAGCAGTGAAATCCGTTTAAGCTCCTACAATGAGCAGTTCTTC. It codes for CASSEIRLSSYNEQFF.

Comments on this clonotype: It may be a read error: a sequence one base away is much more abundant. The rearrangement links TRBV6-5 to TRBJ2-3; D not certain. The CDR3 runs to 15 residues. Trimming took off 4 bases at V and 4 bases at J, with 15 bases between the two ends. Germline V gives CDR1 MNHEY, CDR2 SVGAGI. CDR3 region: CASSSSRDWADTQYF. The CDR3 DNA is TGTGCCAGCAGTTCCTCTAGAGATTGGGCAGATACGCAGTATTTT.

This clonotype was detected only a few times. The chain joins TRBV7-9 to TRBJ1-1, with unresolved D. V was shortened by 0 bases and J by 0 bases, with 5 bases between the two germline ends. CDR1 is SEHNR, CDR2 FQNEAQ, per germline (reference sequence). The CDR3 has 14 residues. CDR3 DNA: TGTGCCAGCAGCTTAGCCCCAATGAACACTGAAGCTTTCTTT. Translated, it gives CASSLAPMNTEAFF. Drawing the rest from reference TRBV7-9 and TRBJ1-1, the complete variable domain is DTGVSQNPRHKITKRGQNVTFRCDPISEHNRLYWYRQTLGQGPEFLTYFQNEAQLEKSRLLSDRFSAERPKGSFSTLEIQRTEQGDSAMYLCASSLAPMNTEAFFGQGTRLTVV.

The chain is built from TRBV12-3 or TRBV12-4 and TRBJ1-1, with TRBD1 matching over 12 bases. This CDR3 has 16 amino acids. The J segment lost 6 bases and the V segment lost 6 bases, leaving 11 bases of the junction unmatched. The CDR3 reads CASRRPGQGAQPEAFF. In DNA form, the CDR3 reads TGTGCCAGCAGGCGGCCGGGACAGGGGGCGCAACCTGAAGCTTTCTTT.

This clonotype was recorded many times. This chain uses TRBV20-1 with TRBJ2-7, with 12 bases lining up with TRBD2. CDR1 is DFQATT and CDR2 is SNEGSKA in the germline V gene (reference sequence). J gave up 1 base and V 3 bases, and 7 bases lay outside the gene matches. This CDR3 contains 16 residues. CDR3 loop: CSASATLAGGSYEQYF. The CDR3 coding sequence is TGCAGTGCTAGTGCCACACTAGCGGGGGGATCCTACGAGCAGTACTTC.

The CDR3: CASSYRQGLGVGGDTQYF. The CDR3 DNA reads TGTGCCAGCAGTTATCGGCAGGGCCTAGGAGTTGGAGGAGATACGCAGTATTTT. This chain links TRBV6-5 with TRBJ2-3; the D gene could be TRBD1 or TRBD2 (5 bases each). The CDR3 covers 18 residues. Germline-derived CDR1 and CDR2 are MNHEY and SVGAGI. The germline V and J ends were trimmed by 3 bases and 5 bases, with 24 bases remaining between them.

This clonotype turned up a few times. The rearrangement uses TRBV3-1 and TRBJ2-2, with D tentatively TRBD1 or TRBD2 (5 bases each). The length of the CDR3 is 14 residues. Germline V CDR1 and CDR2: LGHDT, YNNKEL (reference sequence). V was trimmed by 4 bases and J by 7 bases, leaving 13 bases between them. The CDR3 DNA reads TGTGCCAGCAGCCGCGCCGAGGGGTTCGGGGAGCTGTTTTTT. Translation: CASSRAEGFGELFF.

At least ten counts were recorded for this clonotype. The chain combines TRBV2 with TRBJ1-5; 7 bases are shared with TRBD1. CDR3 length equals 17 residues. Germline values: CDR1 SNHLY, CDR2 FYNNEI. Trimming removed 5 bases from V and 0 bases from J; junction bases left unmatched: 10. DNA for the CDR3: TGTGCCAGCAGTATCCCCGGACAGGCACTTAGCAATCAGCCCCAGCATTTT. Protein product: CASSIPGQALSNQPQHF.

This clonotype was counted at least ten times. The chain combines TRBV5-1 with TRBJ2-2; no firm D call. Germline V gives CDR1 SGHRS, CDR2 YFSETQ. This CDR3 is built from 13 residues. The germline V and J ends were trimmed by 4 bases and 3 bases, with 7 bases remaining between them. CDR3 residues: CASSREDTGELFF. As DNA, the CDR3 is TGCGCCAGCAGCCGCGAAGACACCGGGGAGCTGTTTTTT.

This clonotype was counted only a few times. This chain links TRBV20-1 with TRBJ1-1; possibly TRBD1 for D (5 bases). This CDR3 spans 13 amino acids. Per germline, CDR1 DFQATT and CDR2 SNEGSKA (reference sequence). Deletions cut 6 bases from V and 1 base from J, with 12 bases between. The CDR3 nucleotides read TGCAGTGCAGCAGACAGCTGGAACACTGAAGCTTTCTTT. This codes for CSAADSWNTEAFF.

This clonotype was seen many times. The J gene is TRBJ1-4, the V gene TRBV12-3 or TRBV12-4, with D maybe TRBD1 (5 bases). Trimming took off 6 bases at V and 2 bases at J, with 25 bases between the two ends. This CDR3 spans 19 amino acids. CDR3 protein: CASRPTSWGFRRTNEKLFF. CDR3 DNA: TGTGCCAGCAGGCCTACCAGTTGGGGGTTTCGCCGGACTAATGAAAAACTGTTTTTT.

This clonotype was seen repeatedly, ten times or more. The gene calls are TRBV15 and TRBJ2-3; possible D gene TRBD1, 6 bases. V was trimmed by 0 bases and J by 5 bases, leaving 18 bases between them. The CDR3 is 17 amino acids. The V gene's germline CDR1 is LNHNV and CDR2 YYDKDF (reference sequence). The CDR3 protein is CATSRDLRQGYGDTQYF. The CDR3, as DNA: TGTGCCACCAGCAGAGATCTGAGGCAGGGGTATGGAGATACGCAGTATTTT.

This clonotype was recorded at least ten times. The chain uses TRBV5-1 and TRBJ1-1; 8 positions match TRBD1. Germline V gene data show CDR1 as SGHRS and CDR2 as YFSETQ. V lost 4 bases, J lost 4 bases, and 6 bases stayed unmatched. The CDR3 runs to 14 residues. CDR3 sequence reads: CASSGGQGFTEAFF. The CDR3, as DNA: TGCGCCAGCAGCGGAGGACAGGGCTTCACTGAAGCTTTCTTT.

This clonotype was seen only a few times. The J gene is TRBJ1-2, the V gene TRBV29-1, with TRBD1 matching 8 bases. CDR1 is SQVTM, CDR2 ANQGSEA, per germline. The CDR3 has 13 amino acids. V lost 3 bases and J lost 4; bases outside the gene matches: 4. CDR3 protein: CSVERQGIYGYTF. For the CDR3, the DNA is TGCAGCGTTGAGAGACAGGGGATCTATGGCTACACCTTC.

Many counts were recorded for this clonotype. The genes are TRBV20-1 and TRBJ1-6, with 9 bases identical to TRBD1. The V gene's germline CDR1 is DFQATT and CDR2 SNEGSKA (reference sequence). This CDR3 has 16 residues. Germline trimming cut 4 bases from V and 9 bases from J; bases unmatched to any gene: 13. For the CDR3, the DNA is TGCAGTGCTAATAAACACCCGGGACAGGGAGTTTCACCCCTCCACTTT. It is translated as CSANKHPGQGVSPLHF.

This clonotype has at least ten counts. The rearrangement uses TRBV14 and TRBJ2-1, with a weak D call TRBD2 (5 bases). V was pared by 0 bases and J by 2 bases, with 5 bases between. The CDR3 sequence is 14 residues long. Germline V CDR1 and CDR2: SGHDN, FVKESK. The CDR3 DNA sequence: TGTGCCAGCAGCCAAGAGGGAGCCTACAATGAGCAGTTCTTC. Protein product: CASSQEGAYNEQFF.

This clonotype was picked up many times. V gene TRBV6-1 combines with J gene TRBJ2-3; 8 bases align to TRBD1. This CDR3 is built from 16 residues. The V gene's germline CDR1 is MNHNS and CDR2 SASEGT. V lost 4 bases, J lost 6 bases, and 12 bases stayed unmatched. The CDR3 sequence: CASSGAPDRGIDTQYF. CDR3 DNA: TGTGCCAGCAGTGGAGCACCAGACAGGGGAATTGATACGCAGTATTTT.

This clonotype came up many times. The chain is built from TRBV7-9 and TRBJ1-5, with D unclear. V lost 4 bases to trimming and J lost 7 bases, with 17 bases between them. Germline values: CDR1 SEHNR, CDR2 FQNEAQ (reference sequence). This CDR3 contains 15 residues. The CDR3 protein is CASSSGIIIGQPQHF. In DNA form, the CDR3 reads TGTGCCAGCAGCTCCGGGATTATTATTGGGCAGCCCCAGCATTTT.